These 18 T cell receptor beta chains share one sample of origin, sequenced in a study of T cells in Graves' hyperthyroidism and ophthalmopathy. Researchers amplified the TCR beta CDR3 regions from RNA transcripts. The TCR CDR3 was amplified in a first-round RT-PCR using the HTBI primer set. TCRdb ran MiXCR on the multiplex PCR reads and lists one entry per CDR3 protein. This repertoire shows around 300,000 distinct CDR3 sequences, about 20% found once; its top ten account for roughly 60%. The sequencing input was blood. The receptors were sampled from a young man with Graves' ophthalmopathy.

The gene calls are TRBV4-2 and TRBJ2-3; TRBD1 might be the D (6 bases). Germline CDR1 is LGHNA and CDR2 is YNFKEQ. This CDR3 has 14 residues. Trimming removed 8 bases from V and 3 bases from J, with 15 bases in between. CDR3 DNA: TGTGCCAGCGGCCTTGGACAGAGTACAGATACGCAGTATTTT. This codes for CASGLGQSTDTQYF.

This clonotype was seen only a few times. This chain links TRBV5-1 with TRBJ2-2, with D possibly TRBD2 on 6 matching bases. V lost 1 base, J lost 5 bases, and 9 bases lay in between. The CDR3 spans 14 residues. Germline V gives CDR1 SGHRS, CDR2 YFSETQ. The CDR3 region has the DNA TGCGCCAGCAGCTTGCCTAGCGCTACCGGGGAGCTGTTTTTT. The encoded protein is CASSLPSATGELFF.

This sequence joins TRBV12-5 and TRBJ2-7, with D unresolved. The CDR3 has 12 amino acids. Per germline, CDR1 LGHNT and CDR2 FRNRAP. V was shortened by 3 bases and J by 7 bases, with 10 bases between the two germline ends. In nucleotides, the CDR3 is TGTGCTAGTGGTTTTGATGGAAGGGAGCAGTACTTC. This codes for CASGFDGREQYF.

The chain joins TRBV11-3 to TRBJ1-1; D unresolved. V was clipped by 1 base and J by 6 bases, with 9 bases between them. The germline V gene has CDR1 SGHNT and CDR2 YENEEA. This CDR3 comprises 13 residues. CDR3 in amino acids: CASSLGGTSEAFF. Written as DNA, the CDR3 is TGTGCCAGCAGCTTAGGGGGTACTTCTGAAGCTTTCTTT.

The chain recombines TRBV7-2 with TRBJ2-5, with 9 bases matching TRBD2. The germline gives CDR1 SGHTA, CDR2 FQGNSA. The CDR3 spans 14 residues. J lost 4 bases, V lost 6 bases, and 6 bases had no gene match. The CDR3 bases are TGTGCCAGCAGGAGTAGCGGGAGTAGAGAGACCCAGTACTTC. Translation gives CASRSSGSRETQYF.

This clonotype was counted a few times. V is TRBV6-1 and J is TRBJ2-1; 15 bases map to TRBD2. The J segment lost 0 bases and the V segment lost 5 bases, leaving 5 bases of the junction unmatched. Germline loops: CDR1 MNHNS, CDR2 SASEGT. This CDR3 has 18 residues. DNA of the CDR3: TGTGCCAGCAGTTCGGGACTAGCGGGAGGCCGCTCCTACAATGAGCAGTTCTTC. The encoded protein is CASSSGLAGGRSYNEQFF.

The chain has TRBV7-9 and TRBJ2-7, with TRBD2 identical over 8 bases. The trim removed 5 bases at V and 2 bases at J, leaving 17 bases unmatched. The CDR3 runs to 18 residues. Germline V gene sequence: CDR1 SEHNR, CDR2 FQNEAQ (reference sequence). The CDR3 loop is CASSRGRAGRAWTYEQYF. The CDR3 coding sequence is TGTGCCAGCAGCCGAGGAAGGGCCGGGAGGGCATGGACCTACGAGCAGTACTTC.

This chain joins TRBV29-1 and TRBJ2-2; tentative D call: TRBD1 (6 bases). This CDR3 comprises 14 residues. The germline CDR1 and CDR2 sequences are SQVTM and ANQGSEA. V dropped 5 bases and J dropped 4 bases, with 14 bases sitting between them. The CDR3 region is CSVYGTWSTGELFF. CDR3 DNA: TGCAGCGTTTACGGGACATGGAGCACCGGGGAGCTGTTTTTT.

This clonotype was seen only a few times. The V gene is TRBV20-1, the J gene TRBJ1-4; 9 nucleotides align to TRBD1. CDR1 is DFQATT and CDR2 is SNEGSKA in the germline V gene (reference sequence). The CDR3 sequence is 17 residues long. Trimming removed 4 bases from V and 4 bases from J; junction bases left unmatched: 13. The chain's CDR3 is CSAILDRGTVVNEKLFF. The CDR3 coding sequence is TGCAGTGCTATCTTGGACAGGGGCACGGTAGTTAATGAAAAACTGTTTTTT.

This chain connects TRBV28 to TRBJ2-7; 11 bases line up with TRBD2. This CDR3 spans 15 amino acids. J gave up 7 bases and V 7 bases, and 12 bases lay outside the gene matches. Germline V lookup: CDR1 MDHEN, CDR2 SYDVKM. Here the CDR3 reads CASTWGSGRASEQYF. The DNA of the CDR3 is TGTGCCAGCACATGGGGTAGCGGGAGGGCAAGTGAGCAGTACTTC.

This clonotype has more than one count but fewer than ten. The rearrangement uses TRBV20-1 and TRBJ2-7; the match to TRBD2 covers 13 bases. V dropped 6 bases and J dropped 2; count of bases not matched to a gene: 4. In germline, CDR1 is DFQATT, CDR2 SNEGSKA (reference sequence). The CDR3 totals 14 residues. The CDR3 sequence is CSAGGLAGTYEQYF. CDR3 in DNA: TGCAGTGCCGGGGGACTAGCGGGGACCTACGAGCAGTACTTC.

This clonotype showed up just a few times. For the CDR3, the DNA is TGTGCCAGCAGTTCGTCGAGAGGACTCGTACAAGAGACCCAGTACTTC. It specifies CASSSSRGLVQETQYF. The V gene is TRBV11-2, the J gene TRBJ2-5, with a weak D call TRBD2 (5 bases). The CDR3 runs 16 residues. V was shortened by 6 bases and J by 2 bases, with 19 bases between the two germline ends. The V gene's germline CDR1 is SGHAT and CDR2 FQNNGV.

This chain links TRBV19 with TRBJ1-5; TRBD1 aligns across 9 bases. The CDR3 is made up of 16 amino acids. Germline V gene sequence: CDR1 LNHDA, CDR2 SQIVND (reference sequence). V lost 4 bases, J lost 0 bases, and 4 bases stayed unmatched. The CDR3 protein is CASSRDRANSNQPQHF. As DNA, the CDR3 is TGTGCCAGTAGTAGGGACAGGGCAAATAGCAATCAGCCCCAGCATTTT. Variable domain in full (rest from reference TRBV19 and TRBJ1-5): DGGITQSPKYLFRKEGQNVTLSCEQNLNHDAMYWYRQDPGQGLRLIYYSQIVNDFQKGDIAEGYSVSREKKESFPLTVTSAQKNPTAFYLCASSRDRANSNQPQHFGDGTRLSIL.

The J gene is TRBJ2-1, the V gene TRBV5-1; 12 positions match TRBD2. The length of the CDR3 is 18 residues. The ends lost 0 bases at V and 2 bases at J; junction bases unmatched: 6. Germline values: CDR1 SGHRS, CDR2 YFSETQ. The CDR3 sequence is CASSLELAGGTTYNEQFF. In DNA form, the CDR3 reads TGCGCCAGCAGCTTGGAACTAGCGGGAGGCACCACCTACAATGAGCAGTTCTTC.

This rearrangement joins TRBV24-1 to TRBJ1-5; D perhaps matches TRBD1 (5 bases). V lost 3 bases, J lost 2 bases, and 19 bases lay in between. The CDR3 totals 18 residues. Germline loops: CDR1 KGHDR, CDR2 SFDVKD. DNA of the CDR3: TGTGCCACCAGTGATACTAGTGGGGGTGCCTCCCGCAATCAGCCCCAGCATTTT. This translates into CATSDTSGGASRNQPQHF.

This clonotype was observed at least ten times. The CDR3 region is CASSPGAAQPQHF. In DNA form, the CDR3 reads TGTGCCAGCTCACCGGGGGCCGCCCAGCCCCAGCATTTT. The chain recombines TRBV18 with TRBJ1-5, with D possibly being TRBD1 (6 bases). The CDR3 extends over 13 amino acids. Germline CDR1 reads KGHSH; CDR2 reads LQKENI. V dropped 3 bases and J dropped 7 bases, with 10 bases sitting between them.

The V gene is TRBV4-2, the J gene TRBJ2-7; possibly TRBD1 or TRBD2 for D (5 bases each). Germline values: CDR1 LGHNA, CDR2 YNFKEQ. The CDR3 is made up of 14 amino acids. The V end was cut by 3 bases, the J end by 3 bases, with 12 bases between. In DNA, the CDR3 is TGTGCCAGCAGCCAGGGACCGAAGAACTACGAGCAGTACTTC. Protein: CASSQGPKNYEQYF.

With respect to this clonotype: This may arise from a read error, as a much more abundant clone is one base away. The CDR3 bases are TGTGCCAGCAGGACCTCTAGCGGCGAGCAGTACTTC. This codes for CASRTSSGEQYF. The chain recombines TRBV27 with TRBJ2-7; the match to TRBD2 covers 7 bases. CDR3 length: 12 residues. The germline V gene encodes CDR1 MNHEY and CDR2 SMNVEV (reference sequence). Unmatched junction bases numbered 5, after V lost 6 bases and J lost 6 bases.